The clone carrying this TCR beta chain was counted once. Its cognate antigen is unknown. This sample was included in a study of cytomegalovirus exposure and HLA in healthy donors. General observations from the study: In a later analysis, parvovirus B19, influenza, CMV and Epstein-Barr virus appeared linked to several top co-occurrence clusters.

Germline V lookup: CDR1 MNHEY, CDR2 SVGAGI. The CDR3 contains 16 residues. V lost 0 bases and J 7 bases, leaving 16 bases between the germline ends. The PCR made use of 60 Vbeta and 13 Jbeta primers. Clones were sequenced by immunoSEQ multiplex PCR, and TCRdb holds only the in-frame ones, with some missing. The sample contains around 120,000 clones, 55% to 75% of which appear only once. V gene TRBV6-5 combines with J gene TRBJ2-1; perhaps TRBD1 as D (6 bases). The sequencing input was PBMCs. This TCR was sampled from a human donor in good health. CDR3: CASSYSRITRGNEQFF. CDR3 DNA: TGTGCCAGCAGTTACTCCCGGATCACGAGGGGGAATGAGCAGTTCTTC.